The 19 T cell receptor beta chains in this list originate from one sample, sequenced in a study of technical replicates of blood from several donors. TCRdb's copy holds only in-frame clones and misses some; the assay was immunoSEQ multiplex PCR. The sample yields 60,000 to 90,000 clones, around 95% seen once. Sequenced: T cells isolated from PBMCs. The receptors here all came from a human donor in good health.

This chain connects TRBV6-5 to TRBJ2-7; a possible D gene is TRBD1 (5 bases). Germline V lookup: CDR1 MNHEY, CDR2 SVGAGI. V shed 6 bases and J shed 6 bases, with 15 bases lying between them. This CDR3 spans 13 amino acids. As DNA, the CDR3 is TGTGCCAGCAGCCCCCGAGACAGAGCCGAGCAGTACTTC. The encoded protein is CASSPRDRAEQYF.

This chain links TRBV6-6 with TRBJ2-1, with TRBD2 identical over 8 bases. The CDR3 runs to 16 residues. V lost 2 bases, J lost 7 bases, and 10 bases stayed unmatched. CDR1 and CDR2 (germline): MNHNY, SVGAGI (reference sequence). CDR3 DNA: TGTGCCAGCAGTTACGCTTCCGGGAGGGCCGGAAATGAGCAGTTCTTC. It is translated as CASSYASGRAGNEQFF.

The rearrangement joins TRBV28 to TRBJ1-2, with D tentatively TRBD1 (6 bases). V was trimmed by 2 bases and J by 11 bases, leaving 9 bases between them. The CDR3 totals 11 residues. Germline V gene lookup returns CDR1 MDHEN and CDR2 SYDVKM. The CDR3: CASSLGRGYTF. CDR3 nucleotides: TGTGCCAGCAGTTTAGGCAGGGGATACACCTTC.

This clone was detected once. The rearrangement joins TRBV6-5 to TRBJ2-3; possibly TRBD2 for D (6 bases). Germline V lookup: CDR1 MNHEY, CDR2 SVGAGI. V shed 4 bases and J shed 2 bases, with 16 bases lying between them. The CDR3 runs 16 residues. This CDR3 reads CASSSRPGTYTDTQYF. The CDR3 bases are TGTGCCAGCAGTTCAAGACCCGGGACTTACACAGATACGCAGTATTTT.

The V gene is TRBV30, the J gene TRBJ2-3; a possible D gene is TRBD1 (6 bases). Germline V gene data show CDR1 as GTSNPN and CDR2 as SVGIG (reference sequence). Trimming pared 3 bases from V and 10 bases from J, leaving 14 bases between. The CDR3 covers 12 residues. The CDR3 DNA reads as TGTGCCTGGAGGGGATCAGGGGAACCGCAGTATTTT. Residues: CAWRGSGEPQYF.

The chain couples TRBV19 to TRBJ1-5; 9 nucleotides align to TRBD1. The junction had 10 bases not matched to a gene; V was cut back by 7 bases and J by 6 bases. The CDR3 covers 15 residues. Germline lookup yields CDR1 LNHDA and CDR2 SQIVND (reference sequence). The CDR3 DNA reads TGTGCCAGTACCTTGGGACAGGGACGGGCTCAGCCCCAGCATTTT. Translating it yields CASTLGQGRAQPQHF.

The chain uses TRBV11-2 and TRBJ2-7; 7 bases are a match to TRBD2. This CDR3 contains 16 residues. Trimming cost V 5 bases and J 0 bases; bases outside gene matches: 10. Germline CDR1 SGHAT, CDR2 FQNNGV. This CDR3 is CASSPLGGSYSYEQYF. The CDR3 DNA is TGTGCCAGCAGCCCCCTGGGCGGGAGCTACTCCTACGAGCAGTACTTC.

The rearrangement joins TRBV4-1 to TRBJ2-1; D gene uncertain. This CDR3 contains 14 residues. Germline CDR1 is MGHRA and CDR2 is YSYEKL. V was clipped by 4 bases and J by 4 bases, with 11 bases between them. For the CDR3, the DNA is TGCGCCAGCAGCCTGCGAACGAATTACAATGAGCAGTTCTTC. Protein: CASSLRTNYNEQFF.

The J gene is TRBJ1-5, the V gene TRBV30; TRBD1 agrees at 10 bases. This CDR3 contains 14 residues. V lost 2 bases and J lost 6; bases outside the gene matches: 4. CDR1 is GTSNPN, CDR2 SVGIG, per germline (reference sequence). The CDR3 DNA reads as TGTGCCTGGAGTATGACAGGGGGCGGTCAGCCCCAGCATTTT. This translates into CAWSMTGGGQPQHF.

The chain employs TRBV5-1 and TRBJ1-4, with 11 nucleotides matching TRBD1. J was trimmed by 4 bases and V by 4 bases; bases with no gene match: 9. This CDR3 comprises 17 residues. In germline, CDR1 is SGHRS, CDR2 YFSETQ. The CDR3 protein is CASSGGQGVRGNEKLFF. CDR3 nucleotide sequence: TGCGCCAGCAGCGGGGGACAGGGGGTTAGGGGTAATGAAAAACTGTTTTTT.

The chain employs TRBV20-1 and TRBJ2-1, with TRBD2 as a possible D gene (6 bases). Between the trimmed V and J ends, which lost 7 bases and 7 bases, there was a span of 11 bases. This CDR3 is 11 amino acids long. CDR1 is DFQATT and CDR2 is SNEGSKA in the germline V gene (reference sequence). CDR3 in amino acids: CSVGGRNEQFF. The CDR3 nucleotides are TGCAGTGTTGGGGGGAGGAATGAGCAGTTCTTC.

This clone was counted once. The CDR3 sequence: CASSVTTGKRDTQYF. The CDR3 DNA sequence: TGTGCCAGCAGCGTGACGACAGGAAAGAGGGATACGCAGTATTTT. This sequence joins TRBV9 and TRBJ2-3; a weak D match, TRBD1 (6 bases). Germline CDR1 reads SGDLS; CDR2 reads YYNGEE. CDR3 length: 15 residues. V lost 2 bases to trimming and J lost 6 bases, with 16 bases between them.

The chain is built from TRBV27 and TRBJ2-2; D is perhaps TRBD1 (6 bases). The length of the CDR3 is 15 residues. CDR1 is MNHEY, CDR2 SMNVEV, per germline (reference sequence). V lost 3 bases and J lost 4, with 12 bases in between. The CDR3 sequence is CASSLQDSSTGELFF. The DNA of the CDR3 is TGTGCCAGCAGTTTGCAGGACAGTTCCACCGGGGAGCTGTTTTTT.

This chain links TRBV7-9 with TRBJ2-7; the D gene is possibly TRBD1 (5 bases). The CDR3 is made up of 14 amino acids. Per the germline V gene, CDR1 is SEHNR and CDR2 is FQNEAQ (reference sequence). The V gene lost 5 bases and the J gene lost 4 bases, with 15 bases spanning the gap. DNA of the CDR3: TGTGCCAGCAGCCCCTTAGGGGCAGAATACGAGCAGTACTTC. Translation gives CASSPLGAEYEQYF.

The chain carries TRBV9 and TRBJ2-3, with a weak D call TRBD1 (6 bases). The V and J ends lost 4 bases and 8 bases respectively, with 20 bases between them. The CDR3 runs to 15 residues. Looked up from germline, CDR1 is SGDLS and CDR2 is YYNGEE. CDR3 bases: TGTGCCAGCAGCTCTATGGGGACATCCCCAGTTACGCAGTATTTT. It is translated as CASSSMGTSPVTQYF.

The chain joins TRBV14 to TRBJ1-1, with no clear D. The CDR3 loop spans 14 amino acids. V shed 0 bases and J shed 3 bases, with 8 bases lying between them. The germline V gene encodes CDR1 SGHDN and CDR2 FVKESK. The CDR3 sequence is CASSQDFRYTEAFF. As DNA, the CDR3 is TGTGCCAGCAGCCAAGATTTTCGGTACACTGAAGCTTTCTTT.

The chain combines TRBV6-4 with TRBJ1-1; tentatively, D is TRBD1 (5 bases). V lost 3 bases to trimming and J lost 7 bases, with 6 bases between them. The length of the CDR3 is 11 residues. The germline V gene encodes CDR1 MRHNA and CDR2 SNTAGT. The CDR3 loop reads CASSEGGEAFF. The CDR3 DNA reads TGTGCCAGCAGTGAGGGGGGTGAAGCTTTCTTT.

The chain joins TRBV19 to TRBJ1-3; the D is unclear. Trimming removed 5 bases at V and 3 bases at J, with 11 bases between. The CDR3 runs to 14 residues. CDR1 and CDR2 from the germline V gene are LNHDA and SQIVND (reference sequence). The CDR3 region is CASSEQSYGNTIYF. The CDR3 coding sequence is TGTGCCAGTAGTGAACAGTCCTATGGAAACACCATATATTTT.

CDR3 DNA: TGTGCCAGCAGTTTTGGACCAACTAGCTCCGAGACCCAGTACTTC. This translates into CASSFGPTSSETQYF. The chain combines TRBV9 with TRBJ2-5; a possible D gene is TRBD2 (6 bases). The CDR3 has 15 amino acids. Trimming pared 5 bases from V and 5 bases from J, leaving 19 bases between. Per germline, CDR1 SGDLS and CDR2 YYNGEE. The complete variable domain, with remaining parts taken from reference TRBV9 and TRBJ2-5, reads DSGVTQTPKHLITATGQRVTLRCSPRSGDLSVYWYQQSLDQGLQFLIQYYNGEERAKGNILERFSAQQFPDLHSELNLSSLELGDSALYFCASSFGPTSSETQYFGPGTRLLVL.